This TCR beta chain was sequenced for a study of T cells in Graves' hyperthyroidism and ophthalmopathy. TCR beta CDR3 region amplification was performed from RNA transcripts. The HTBI set primed first-round TCR CDR3 RT-PCR. TCRdb processed the multiplex PCR reads anew with MiXCR; each CDR3 protein has one entry. Among some 600,000 distinct CDR3 sequences listed, more than 11% were seen once. The CDR3 runs 13 residues. CDR1 is SGHVS, CDR2 FNYEAQ, per germline. V lost 5 bases, J lost 2 bases, and 7 bases lay in between. Sequencing input: blood. This rearrangement joins TRBV7-6 to TRBJ1-5; D gene unclear. This TCR was recovered from a woman aged 30 to 39 with Graves' hyperthyroidism that later progressed to Graves' ophthalmopathy. The CDR3, as DNA: TGTGCCAGCAGCATGGACGGCAATCAGCCCCAGCATTTT. Translating it yields CASSMDGNQPQHF.